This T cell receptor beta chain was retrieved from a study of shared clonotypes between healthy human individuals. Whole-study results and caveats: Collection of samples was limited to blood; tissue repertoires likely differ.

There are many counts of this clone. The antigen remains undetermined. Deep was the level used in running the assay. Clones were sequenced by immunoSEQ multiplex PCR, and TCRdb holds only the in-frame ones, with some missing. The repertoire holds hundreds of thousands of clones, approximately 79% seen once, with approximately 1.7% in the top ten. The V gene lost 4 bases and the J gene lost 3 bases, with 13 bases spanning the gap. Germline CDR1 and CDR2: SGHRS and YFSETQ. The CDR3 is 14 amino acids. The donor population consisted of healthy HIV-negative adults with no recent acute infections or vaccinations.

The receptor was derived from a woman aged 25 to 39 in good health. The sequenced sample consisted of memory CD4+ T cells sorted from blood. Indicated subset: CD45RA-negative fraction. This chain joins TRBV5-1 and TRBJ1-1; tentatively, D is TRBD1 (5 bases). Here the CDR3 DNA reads TGCGCCAGCAGCGCGGTTGGGGGATACACTGAAGCTTTCTTT. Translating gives CASSAVGGYTEAFF.